These 18 T cell receptor beta chains were sequenced from one sample in a study of identical twins. TCRdb re-called the 5' RACE reads with MiXCR, one entry per CDR3 protein. The sample shows roughly 630,000 distinct CDR3 sequences, 7% to 7.5% of them seen only once. These sequences were also reported in another study, on yellow fever vaccine responses in identical twins.

Sequencing input: PBMCs. These receptors were taken from a woman younger than 35 in good health.

This clonotype was observed a few times. In nucleotides, the CDR3 is TGTGCCAGCAGTTACCAGGACGGTGGAATTCAGTTCGGAGAGACCCAGTACTTC. Amino acids: CASSYQDGGIQFGETQYF. V gene TRBV6-2 or TRBV6-3 combines with J gene TRBJ2-5; D remains unclear. Germline V lookup: CDR1 MNHEY, CDR2 SVGEGT. This CDR3 has 18 residues. V lost 2 bases, J lost 4 bases, and 23 bases lay in between.

This clonotype came up many times. This chain joins TRBV11-2 and TRBJ2-3, with 9 bases identical to TRBD2. The V gene's germline CDR1 is SGHAT and CDR2 FQNNGV. This CDR3 spans 15 amino acids. Losses at the gene ends were 1 base for V and 3 bases for J; bases not matched to a gene: 2. CDR3 bases: TGTGCCAGCAGCTTAGTAGCGGGAGAGACAGATACGCAGTATTTT. It encodes CASSLVAGETDTQYF.

The gene calls are TRBV7-3 and TRBJ2-3, with 7 positions matching TRBD2. The J segment lost 6 bases and the V segment lost 0 bases, leaving 9 bases of the junction unmatched. Germline V gene lookup returns CDR1 SGHTA and CDR2 FQGTGA. CDR3 size: 16 residues. CDR3 nucleotides: TGTGCCAGCAGCTTAACGTTTGGGACTAAAGGGGATACGCAGTATTTT. The encoded protein is CASSLTFGTKGDTQYF. Using reference TRBV7-3 and TRBJ2-3 for the parts outside the CDR3, the full variable domain is GAGVSQTPSNKVTEKGKYVELRCDPISGHTALYWYRQSLGQGPEFLIYFQGTGAADDSGLPNDRFFAVRPEGSVSTLKIQRTERGDSAVYLCASSLTFGTKGDTQYFGPGTRLTVL.

This clonotype was detected ten times or more. This rearrangement joins TRBV20-1 to TRBJ2-1; the D gene is possibly TRBD1 (5 bases). Germline-derived CDR1 and CDR2 are DFQATT and SNEGSKA (reference sequence). The CDR3 length is 13 residues. V was cut by 6 bases and J by 3 bases, with 12 bases left in between. This CDR3 is CSAMAGNYNEQFF. CDR3 DNA: TGCAGTGCCATGGCAGGGAACTACAATGAGCAGTTCTTC.

Concerning this clonotype: This clone may be a read error of a much larger clone one base away. This sequence joins TRBV29-1 and TRBJ2-2, with a possible D match to TRBD1 (7 bases). CDR3 size: 14 residues. V was shortened by 7 bases and J by 4 bases, with 16 bases between the two germline ends. Germline CDR1 SQVTM, CDR2 ANQGSEA. CDR3 in DNA: TGCAGCGCTGATCAGGGGGGCGTCACCGGGGAGCTGTTTTTT. This sequence encodes CSADQGGVTGELFF.

This sequence joins TRBV7-2 and TRBJ1-2, with D tentatively TRBD1 (5 bases). Trimming removed 4 bases from V and 2 bases from J, with 14 bases in between. Germline CDR1 and CDR2: SGHTA and FQGNSA. CDR3 length: 15 amino acids. The CDR3 spells CASSSSGPWNYGYTF. The CDR3 nucleotides read TGTGCCAGCAGCTCATCGGGACCCTGGAACTATGGCTACACCTTC.

This clonotype turned up a few times. The V call is TRBV12-3 or TRBV12-4, the J call TRBJ1-3; weak D call: TRBD1 (6 bases). With 10 bases removed from V and 4 bases from J, the gap between germline ends came to 17 bases. The CDR3 runs to 14 residues. This chain's CDR3 is CANHIGGTGNTIYF. The CDR3 DNA reads as TGTGCCAACCATATAGGAGGGACAGGAAACACCATATATTTT.

In its sample, this clonotype was seen a few times. V and J are TRBV12-3 or TRBV12-4 and TRBJ2-6; D might be TRBD1 (5 bases). The V and J ends lost 0 bases and 0 bases respectively, with 12 bases between them. The CDR3 spans 18 residues. CDR3 sequence: CASSLAGHRSSGANVLTF. The CDR3 coding sequence is TGTGCCAGCAGTTTAGCGGGGCACCGCAGCTCTGGGGCCAACGTCCTGACTTTC.

This clonotype has a handful of counts. The rearrangement uses TRBV7-9 and TRBJ2-1; D is undetermined. Trimming shortened V by 5 bases and J by 4 bases, and 6 bases separated the two germline ends. In germline, CDR1 is SEHNR, CDR2 FQNEAQ (reference sequence). The CDR3 runs to 12 residues. CDR3 residues: CASSPLYNEQFF. CDR3 nucleotide sequence: TGTGCCAGCAGCCCACTATACAATGAGCAGTTCTTC.

This chain joins TRBV14 and TRBJ2-1; 8 positions agree with TRBD1. There are 14 residues in the CDR3. V dropped 3 bases and J dropped 2; count of bases not matched to a gene: 0. CDR1 and CDR2 from the germline V gene are SGHDN and FVKESK. CDR3 protein: CASSQGQAYNEQFF. The CDR3 DNA reads as TGTGCCAGCAGCCAGGGACAGGCCTACAATGAGCAGTTCTTC. Drawing the rest from reference TRBV14 and TRBJ2-1, the complete variable domain is EAGVTQFPSHSVIEKGQTVTLRCDPISGHDNLYWYRRVMGKEIKFLLHFVKESKQDESGMPNNRFLAERTGGTYSTLKVQPAELEDSGVYFCASSQGQAYNEQFFGPGTRLTVL.

This clonotype was detected ten times or more. The chain recombines TRBV19 with TRBJ2-7; 7 nucleotides match TRBD2. Germline trimming cut 3 bases from V and 0 bases from J; bases unmatched to any gene: 8. This CDR3 region has 16 residues. The V gene's germline CDR1 is LNHDA and CDR2 SQIVND (reference sequence). Here the CDR3 DNA reads TGTGCCAGTAGTATTAAGAAGCGGGGAAGCTCCTACGAGCAGTACGTC. It specifies CASSIKKRGSSYEQYV.

There are a few counts of this clonotype. J is TRBJ1-1 and V is TRBV5-1; D is uncertain. Trimming removed 2 bases at V and 2 bases at J, with 7 bases between. The CDR3 covers 13 residues. The V gene's germline CDR1 is SGHRS and CDR2 YFSETQ. CDR3 nucleotides: TGCGCCAGCAGCTTTATAGGAAACACTGAAGCTTTCTTT. This translates into CASSFIGNTEAFF.

The V gene is TRBV7-9, the J gene TRBJ2-1, with 8 positions matching TRBD1. V shed 5 bases and J 7 bases; nucleotides not matched to a gene: 10. The length of the CDR3 is 15 residues. Per the germline V gene, CDR1 is SEHNR and CDR2 is FQNEAQ (reference sequence). The CDR3 loop is CASSPWTGLENEQFF. The CDR3 DNA sequence: TGTGCCAGCAGCCCCTGGACAGGGCTGGAAAATGAGCAGTTCTTC.

This clonotype was observed a few times. This sequence joins TRBV9 and TRBJ2-3; D might be TRBD2 (5 bases). V lost 0 bases, J lost 8 bases, and 7 bases lay in between. Germline lookup yields CDR1 SGDLS and CDR2 YYNGEE. This CDR3 is built from 12 residues. CDR3 amino acids: CASSVGESTQYF. The CDR3 DNA reads TGTGCCAGCAGCGTAGGGGAGAGTACGCAGTATTTT.

In this sample, this clonotype turned up a few times. The chain recombines TRBV7-9 with TRBJ1-2; a possible D gene is TRBD1 (6 bases). The CDR3 has 16 amino acids. V gave up 0 bases and J gave up 2 bases, with 13 bases separating them. The germline V gene encodes CDR1 SEHNR and CDR2 FQNEAQ (reference sequence). The CDR3 is CASSLAGLGQNYGYTF. The CDR3 DNA is TGTGCCAGCAGCTTAGCGGGTTTAGGACAGAACTATGGCTACACCTTC.

This clonotype was detected ten times or more. The genes are TRBV12-3 or TRBV12-4 and TRBJ2-1; possible D gene TRBD2, 5 bases. V was shortened by 8 bases and J by 5 bases, with 13 bases between the two germline ends. This CDR3 spans 13 amino acids. The CDR3 DNA is TGTGCCAGCCGTCTAGGACTTAACAATGAGCAGTTCTTC. Protein: CASRLGLNNEQFF.

The V and J genes are TRBV7-8 and TRBJ2-5; D is perhaps TRBD1 (5 bases). V shed 4 bases and J shed 5 bases, with 17 bases lying between them. The CDR3 is made up of 15 amino acids. CDR1 and CDR2 (germline): SGHVS, FQNEAQ. As DNA, the CDR3 is TGTGCCAGCAGCTCCAGACAGAGAGTGGGCGAGACCCAGTACTTC. It codes for CASSSRQRVGETQYF.

This clonotype was found many times. CDR3 in amino acids: CASSQPGTAYEQYV. CDR3 sequence (DNA): TGTGCCAGCAGCCAACCCGGGACAGCCTACGAGCAGTACGTC. This chain joins TRBV5-6 and TRBJ2-7, with 7 bases aligning to TRBD1. This CDR3 contains 14 residues. Germline V gene data show CDR1 as SGHDT and CDR2 as YYEEEE. V dropped 4 bases and J dropped 2; count of bases not matched to a gene: 6.